This entry lists 6 T cell receptor beta chains sequenced from one sample in a study of T-cell memory formation after mild COVID-19. Using its own MiXCR run on the 5' RACE reads, TCRdb lists one record per CDR3 protein. The sample has some 250,000 distinct CDR3 sequences; 8% to 9.5% are singletons. What was sequenced was PBMCs or a T cell subset sorted from them (not recorded which). These TCRs come from a man between 18 and 29 years old who had mild COVID-19 (a few samples of this study predate the infection). Cell type and time point are not known.

This clonotype has a handful of counts. The CDR3 spells CASSGGPPGNTIYF. The CDR3 DNA reads TGTGCCAGCAGCGGGGGTCCCCCTGGAAACACCATATATTTT. This sequence joins TRBV7-6 and TRBJ1-3; perhaps TRBD1 as D (5 bases). The CDR3 runs 14 residues. The ends were cut back, 5 bases at V and 2 bases at J, with 10 bases in the middle. Germline assignment: CDR1 SGHVS and CDR2 FNYEAQ. Complete variable domain (other parts from reference TRBV7-6 and TRBJ1-3): GAGVSQSPRYKVTKRGQDVALRCDPISGHVSLYWYRQALGQGPEFLTYFNYEAQQDKSGLPNDRFSAERPEGSISTLTIQRTEQRDSAMYRCASSGGPPGNTIYFGEGSWLTVV.

The sample holds a few counts of this clonotype. The junction departs from germline at one end; a sequencing error may be responsible. The V gene is TRBV19, the J gene TRBJ2-5; D not certain. Germline V gene sequence: CDR1 LNHDA, CDR2 SQIVND (reference sequence). The CDR3 has 13 amino acids. The CDR3 DNA follows: TGTGCCAGTAGTATAAACAGTCAAGCGACCCAGTACTTC. Its translation is CASSINSQATQYF.

In the case of this clonotype: This may arise from a read error, as a much more abundant clone is one base away. The rearrangement joins TRBV5-1 to TRBJ2-1; 9 bases are shared with TRBD1. The CDR3 runs to 13 residues. The germline V gene encodes CDR1 SGHRS and CDR2 YFSETQ. CDR3 nucleotides: TGCGCCAGCAGCGACAGGGGGTACAATGAGCAGTTATTC. Encoded protein: CASSDRGYNEQLF.

The chain employs TRBV7-9 and TRBJ2-7; a weak D match, TRBD1 (6 bases). Germline CDR1 and CDR2: SEHNR and FQNEAQ (reference sequence). V gave up 5 bases and J gave up 2 bases, with 19 bases separating them. The CDR3 runs to 16 residues. The CDR3 region has the DNA TGTGCCAGCAGCCCCGAGGGGACACTTCGCCCCTACGAGCAGTACTTC. Protein: CASSPEGTLRPYEQYF. The full variable domain, with the rest looked up from reference TRBV7-9 and TRBJ2-7, is DTGVSQNPRHKITKRGQNVTFRCDPISEHNRLYWYRQTLGQGPEFLTYFQNEAQLEKSRLLSDRFSAERPKGSFSTLEIQRTEQGDSAMYLCASSPEGTLRPYEQYFGPGTRLTVT.

The rearrangement links TRBV29-1 to TRBJ2-3; 12 bases match TRBD2. This CDR3 has 17 residues. The V gene end was trimmed by 6 bases and the J gene end by 6 bases; junction bases not matched to a gene: 16. Germline-derived CDR1 and CDR2 are SQVTM and ANQGSEA. The CDR3 here is CSVTLSTSGGSVDTQYF. CDR3 sequence (DNA): TGCAGCGTCACCCTTTCAACTAGCGGGGGGTCTGTGGATACGCAGTATTTT.

The CDR3 nucleotides are TGCGCCAGCAGCGCCGGCAGGGATGAGCAGTTCTTC. This codes for CASSAGRDEQFF. The chain uses TRBV5-1 and TRBJ2-1; the D gene is possibly TRBD1 (5 bases). The CDR3 totals 12 residues. The V and J ends lost 4 bases and 8 bases respectively, with 10 bases between them. Germline V gives CDR1 SGHRS, CDR2 YFSETQ.